This TCR beta chain was profiled in a study of identical twins. Turning to this clonotype: As yet, its antigen is unknown.

V gave up 5 bases and J gave up 7 bases, with 14 bases separating them. The length of the CDR3 is 14 residues. CDR1 and CDR2 from the germline V gene are SGHVS and FQNEAQ. A universal primer site arose from template switching, and cDNA bore unique molecular identifiers. TCRdb redid the calling of the 5' RACE reads with MiXCR, one entry per CDR3 protein. This repertoire shows about 530,000 distinct CDR3 sequences, around 22% found once; its top ten account for 0.4% to 0.6%. Study-level results: Reduced insertions were recorded for abundant cord blood beta clonotypes, with no such pattern in memory repertoires.

In addition, the sample was reused for a study of yellow fever vaccine responses in identical twins.

The material sequenced was CD4+ T cells sorted from blood. The origin of this receptor is a woman under 30 in good health. J is TRBJ2-2 and V is TRBV7-8, with D possibly being TRBD2 (5 bases). The CDR3 protein is CASSKTSRGGELFF. The CDR3 DNA is TGTGCCAGCAGCAAGACATCCCGGGGCGGGGAGCTGTTTTTT.